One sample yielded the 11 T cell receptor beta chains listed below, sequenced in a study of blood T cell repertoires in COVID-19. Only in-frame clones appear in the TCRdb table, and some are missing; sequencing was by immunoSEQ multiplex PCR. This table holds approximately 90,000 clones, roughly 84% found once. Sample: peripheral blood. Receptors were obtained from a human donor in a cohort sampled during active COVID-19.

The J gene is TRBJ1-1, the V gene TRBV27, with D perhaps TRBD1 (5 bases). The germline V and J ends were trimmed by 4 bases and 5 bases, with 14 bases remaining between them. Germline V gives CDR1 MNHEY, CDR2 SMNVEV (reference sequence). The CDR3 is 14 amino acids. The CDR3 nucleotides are TGTGCCAGCAGTTCCCCAGGGAAAAGGACTGAAGCTTTCTTT. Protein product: CASSSPGKRTEAFF.

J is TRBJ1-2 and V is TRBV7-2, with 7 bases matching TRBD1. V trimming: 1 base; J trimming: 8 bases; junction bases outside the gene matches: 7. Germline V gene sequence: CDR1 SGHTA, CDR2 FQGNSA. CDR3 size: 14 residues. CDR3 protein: CASSLDRGVGGYTF. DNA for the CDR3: TGTGCCAGCAGCTTAGACAGGGGAGTTGGCGGCTACACCTTC.

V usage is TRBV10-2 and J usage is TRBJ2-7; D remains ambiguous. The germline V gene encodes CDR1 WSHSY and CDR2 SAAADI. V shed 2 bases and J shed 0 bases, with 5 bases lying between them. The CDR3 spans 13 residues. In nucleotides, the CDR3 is TGCGCCAGCAGTGAGGGCAGCTCCTACGAGCAGTACTTC. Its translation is CASSEGSSYEQYF.

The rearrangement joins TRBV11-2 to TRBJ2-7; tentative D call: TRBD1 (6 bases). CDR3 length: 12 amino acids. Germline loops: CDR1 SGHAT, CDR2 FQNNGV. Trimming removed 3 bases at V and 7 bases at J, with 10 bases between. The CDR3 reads CASSFFTGEQYF. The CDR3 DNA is TGTGCCAGCAGCTTTTTCACAGGGGAGCAGTACTTC.

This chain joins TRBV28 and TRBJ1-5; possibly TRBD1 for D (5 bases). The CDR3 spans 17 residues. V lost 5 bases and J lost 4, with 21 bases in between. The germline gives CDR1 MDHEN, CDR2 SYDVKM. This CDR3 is CASSPGHWDAPNQPQHF. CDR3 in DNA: TGTGCCAGCAGTCCAGGACATTGGGATGCTCCGAATCAGCCCCAGCATTTT.

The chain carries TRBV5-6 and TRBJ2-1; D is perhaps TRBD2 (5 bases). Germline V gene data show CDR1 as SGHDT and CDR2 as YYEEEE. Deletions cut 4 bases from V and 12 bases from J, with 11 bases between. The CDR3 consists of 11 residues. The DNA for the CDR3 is TGTGCCAGCAGCACCGGGGTTCTGCAGTTCTTC. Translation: CASSTGVLQFF.

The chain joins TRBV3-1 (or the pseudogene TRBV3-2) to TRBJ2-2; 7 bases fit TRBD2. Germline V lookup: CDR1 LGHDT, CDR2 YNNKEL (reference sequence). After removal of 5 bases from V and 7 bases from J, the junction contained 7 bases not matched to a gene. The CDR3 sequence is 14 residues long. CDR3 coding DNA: TGTGCCAGCAGCAGACTAGCTGAGGGCGGGGAGCTGTTTTTT. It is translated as CASSRLAEGGELFF.

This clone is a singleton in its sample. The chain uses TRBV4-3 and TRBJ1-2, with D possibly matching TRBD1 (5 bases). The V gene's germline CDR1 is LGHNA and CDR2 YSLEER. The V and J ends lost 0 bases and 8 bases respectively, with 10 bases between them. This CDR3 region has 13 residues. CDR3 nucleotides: TGCGCCAGCAGCCAAGAGGGGACTAGGGGCTACACCTTC. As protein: CASSQEGTRGYTF.

The CDR3 region is CASSRTDSGANVLTF. The CDR3 DNA follows: TGTGCCAGCAGCCGGACAGACTCTGGGGCCAACGTCCTGACTTTC. The chain uses TRBV4-2 and TRBJ2-6; D perhaps matches TRBD1 (6 bases). This CDR3 spans 15 amino acids. CDR1 LGHNA and CDR2 YNFKEQ come from the germline V gene. Trimming cost V 4 bases and J 0 bases, with 7 bases left between them.

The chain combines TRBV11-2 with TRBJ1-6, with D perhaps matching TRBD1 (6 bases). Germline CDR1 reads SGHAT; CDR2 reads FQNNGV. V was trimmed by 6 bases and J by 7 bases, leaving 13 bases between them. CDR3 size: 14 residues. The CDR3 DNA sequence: TGTGCCAGCAGTCCAGGGGTTTGGAATTCACCCCTCCACTTT. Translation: CASSPGVWNSPLHF.

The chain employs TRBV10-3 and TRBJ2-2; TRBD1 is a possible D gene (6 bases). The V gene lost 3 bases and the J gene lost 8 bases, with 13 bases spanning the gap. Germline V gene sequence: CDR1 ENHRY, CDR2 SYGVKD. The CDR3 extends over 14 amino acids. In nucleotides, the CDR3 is TGTGCCATCAGTGATAGACAGGAGTTTGGGGAGCTGTTTTTT. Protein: CAISDRQEFGELFF.